This T cell receptor (beta chain) originates from a study of T cell repertoires in cytomegalovirus infection. Study-wide background: Well-studied HLA-B-restricted CMV epitopes were used in the study alongside recently identified HLA-C-restricted ones. Matching HLA type, along with CMV infection, was indicated by public TCR beta signatures.

Trimming at V came to 2 bases and at J to 4 bases, leaving 8 bases not matched to a gene. The germline CDR1 and CDR2 sequences are SGHVS and FNYEAQ. CDR3 length: 17 amino acids. General study results and limits: Totalled public TCR beta family frequency picked out people who carried CMV plus the relevant HLA. Dominating the ex vivo response were TCR beta clonotypes that were CMV-specific and HLA-C-restricted.

TCRdb passed the reads through MiXCR, listing each CDR3 protein once. Among around 770,000 distinct CDR3 sequences listed, 25% to 35% were seen once. In regard to this clonotype: Its antigen is not identified.

The V gene is TRBV7-6, the J gene TRBJ1-2; TRBD1 matches 12 bases. The source was cultured CD8+ T cells from PBMCs, collected from culture after CMV antigen stimulation. The receptor's source is a human donor in good health (CMV status not recorded). Some clones in this sample may be carry-over from other donors' samples. CDR3 sequence: CASSLLGQGALVYGYTF. For the CDR3, the DNA is TGTGCCAGCAGCTTACTGGGACAGGGGGCCTTAGTCTATGGCTACACCTTC.